This T cell receptor (beta chain) was retrieved from a study of T cells in Graves' hyperthyroidism and ophthalmopathy. There were TCR beta CDR3 regions amplified from RNA transcripts. With the HTBI primer set, the TCR CDR3 went through a first round of RT-PCR. Using its own MiXCR run on the multiplex PCR reads, TCRdb lists one record per CDR3 protein. The table shows around 530,000 distinct CDR3 sequences, with roughly a sixth occurring only once. J was trimmed by 1 base and V by 6 bases; bases with no gene match: 5. Germline assignment: CDR1 MNHEY and CDR2 SVGEGT. CDR3 size: 14 residues. This clonotype appeared many times.

This sequence originates from a woman younger than 30 with Graves' ophthalmopathy. The J gene is TRBJ1-1, the V gene TRBV6-2 or TRBV6-3; TRBD1 agrees at 7 bases. Sequences were obtained from blood. The DNA of the CDR3 is TGTGCCAGCAGAACAACAGGGGAGAACACTGAAGCTTTCTTT. Protein: CASRTTGENTEAFF.